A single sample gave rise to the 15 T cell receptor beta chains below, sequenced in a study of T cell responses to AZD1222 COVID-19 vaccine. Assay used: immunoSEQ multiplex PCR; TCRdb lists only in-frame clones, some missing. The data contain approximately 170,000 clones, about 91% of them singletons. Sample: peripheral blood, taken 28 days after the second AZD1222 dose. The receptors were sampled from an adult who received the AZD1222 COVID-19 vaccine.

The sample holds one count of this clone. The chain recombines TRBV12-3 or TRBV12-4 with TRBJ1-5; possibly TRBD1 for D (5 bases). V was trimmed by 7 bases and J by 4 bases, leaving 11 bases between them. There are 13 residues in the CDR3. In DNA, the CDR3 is TGTGCCAGCACCCGGACAAGAAATCAGCCCCAGCATTTT. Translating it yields CASTRTRNQPQHF.

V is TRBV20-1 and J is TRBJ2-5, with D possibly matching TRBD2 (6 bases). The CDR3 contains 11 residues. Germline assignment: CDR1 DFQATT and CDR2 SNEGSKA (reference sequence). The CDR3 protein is CRRGLQETQYF. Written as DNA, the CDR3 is TGCAGGCGGGGACTCCAAGAGACCCAGTACTTC.

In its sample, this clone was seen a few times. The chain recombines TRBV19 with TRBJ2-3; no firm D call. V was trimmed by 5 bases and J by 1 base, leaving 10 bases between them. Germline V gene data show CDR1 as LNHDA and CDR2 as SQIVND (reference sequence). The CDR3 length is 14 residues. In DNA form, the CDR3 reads TGTGCCAGTAGTGAGTTCCTTGGCACAGATACGCAGTATTTT. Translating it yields CASSEFLGTDTQYF.

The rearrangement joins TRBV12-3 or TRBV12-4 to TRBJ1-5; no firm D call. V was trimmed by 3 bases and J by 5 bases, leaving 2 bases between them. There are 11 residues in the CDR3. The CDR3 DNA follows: TGTGCCAGCAGTTTTGATCAGCCCCAGCATTTT. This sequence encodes CASSFDQPQHF.

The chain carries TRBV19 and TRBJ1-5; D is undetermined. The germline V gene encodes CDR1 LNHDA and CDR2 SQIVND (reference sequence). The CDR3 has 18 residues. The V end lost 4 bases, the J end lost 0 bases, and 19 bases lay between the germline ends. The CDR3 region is CASSNLVQRIDSNQPQHF. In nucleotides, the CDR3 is TGTGCCAGTAGTAATTTGGTACAGAGAATAGATAGCAATCAGCCCCAGCATTTT.

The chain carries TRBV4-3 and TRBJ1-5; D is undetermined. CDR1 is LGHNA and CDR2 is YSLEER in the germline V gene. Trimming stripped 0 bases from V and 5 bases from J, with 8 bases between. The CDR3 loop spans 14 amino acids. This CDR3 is CASSQDPRDQPQHF. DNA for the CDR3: TGCGCCAGCAGCCAAGACCCCAGAGATCAGCCCCAGCATTTT.

CDR3 in DNA: TGTGCCAGCAGTTCCGGGACAGTTAAATATGGCTACACCTTC. Amino acid sequence: CASSSGTVKYGYTF. This chain connects TRBV2 to TRBJ1-2; 7 bases are a match to TRBD1. The CDR3 totals 14 residues. Germline-derived CDR1 and CDR2 are SNHLY and FYNNEI. Trimming removed 5 bases from V and 5 bases from J; junction bases left unmatched: 8.

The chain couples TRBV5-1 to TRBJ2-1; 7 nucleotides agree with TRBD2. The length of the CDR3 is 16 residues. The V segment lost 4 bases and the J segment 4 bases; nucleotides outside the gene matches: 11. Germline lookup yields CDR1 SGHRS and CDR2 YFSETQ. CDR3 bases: TGCGCCAGCAGCCTACAGAGCGGGGCAGGGTACAATGAGCAGTTCTTC. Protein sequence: CASSLQSGAGYNEQFF.

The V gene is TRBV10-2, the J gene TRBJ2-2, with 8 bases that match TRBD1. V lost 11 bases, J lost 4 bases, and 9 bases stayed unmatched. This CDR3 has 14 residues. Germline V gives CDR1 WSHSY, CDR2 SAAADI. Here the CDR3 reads CASERQGFTGELFF. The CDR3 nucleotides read TGCGCCTCGGAGAGACAGGGGTTCACCGGGGAGCTGTTTTTT.

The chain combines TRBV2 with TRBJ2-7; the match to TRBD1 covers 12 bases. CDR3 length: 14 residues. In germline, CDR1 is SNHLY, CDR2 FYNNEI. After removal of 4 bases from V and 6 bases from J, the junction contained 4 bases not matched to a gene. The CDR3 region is CASSARDRGLEQYF. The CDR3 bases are TGTGCCAGCAGTGCCCGGGACAGGGGGCTCGAGCAGTACTTC.

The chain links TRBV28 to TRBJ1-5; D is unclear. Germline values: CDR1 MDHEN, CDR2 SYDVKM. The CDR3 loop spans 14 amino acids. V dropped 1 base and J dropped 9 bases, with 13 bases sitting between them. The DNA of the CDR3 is TGTGCCAGCAGTTTATCGGCCGGACTGGGGCCCCAGCATTTT. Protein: CASSLSAGLGPQHF.

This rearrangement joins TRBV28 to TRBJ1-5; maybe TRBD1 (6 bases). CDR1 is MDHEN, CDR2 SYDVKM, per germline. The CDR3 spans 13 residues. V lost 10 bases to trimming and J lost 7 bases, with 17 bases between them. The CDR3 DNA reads TGTGCCAAGCCCAGGGGTTGGCGGCAGCCCCAGCATTTT. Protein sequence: CAKPRGWRQPQHF.

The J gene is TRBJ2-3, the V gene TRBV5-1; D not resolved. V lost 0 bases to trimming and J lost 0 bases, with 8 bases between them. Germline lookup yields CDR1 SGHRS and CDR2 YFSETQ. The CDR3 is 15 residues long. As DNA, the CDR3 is TGCGCCAGCAGCTTGGGACTGTCTAGCACAGATACGCAGTATTTT. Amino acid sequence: CASSLGLSSTDTQYF.

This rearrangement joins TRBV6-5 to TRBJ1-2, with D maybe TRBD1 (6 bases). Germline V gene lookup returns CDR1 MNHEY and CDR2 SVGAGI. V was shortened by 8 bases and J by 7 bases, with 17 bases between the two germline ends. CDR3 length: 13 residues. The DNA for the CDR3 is TGTGCCAGCGAGCGGGGGCTATTTTCTGGCTACACCTTC. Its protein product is CASERGLFSGYTF.

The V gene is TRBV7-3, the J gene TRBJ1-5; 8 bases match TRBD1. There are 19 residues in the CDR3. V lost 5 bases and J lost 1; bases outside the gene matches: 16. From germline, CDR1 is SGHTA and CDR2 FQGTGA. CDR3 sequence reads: CASSLPSDRAIRSNQPQHF. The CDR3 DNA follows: TGTGCCAGCAGCCTCCCCTCGGACAGGGCTATTAGGAGCAATCAGCCCCAGCATTTT.